This TCR beta chain was sequenced during a study of molecular identifiers for immune sequencing clone quantification. This CDR3 region has 13 residues. CDR1 GTSNPN and CDR2 SVGIG come from the germline V gene (reference sequence). The V and J ends lost 5 bases and 2 bases respectively, with 9 bases between them. Investigators produced naive CD8 libraries from roughly 18,000 to 920,000 sorted cells, drawing on 10%, 30% or 50% RNA. The authors gated naive CD8 T cells as CD8+CD4-CCR7+CD45RA+ for sorting. It was with previously described methods and listed TCR primers that bulk TCR libraries were made. TCRdb re-derived calls from the PCR reads in MiXCR, one entry per CDR3 protein. The table lists 85,000 to 95,000 distinct CDR3 sequences, roughly 19% of them singletons. This clonotype was picked up many times.

This TCR was sampled from a human donor in good health. Some libraries in this study had Jurkat cell RNA spiked in. Material for sequencing was naive CD8+ T cells from blood, with Jurkat cell RNA spiked in. Subset: FACS-sorted CD8+CD4-CCR7+CD45RA+ naive T cells. This sequence joins TRBV30 and TRBJ2-2, with a weak D call TRBD1 (5 bases). The CDR3 DNA reads TGTGCCTGGGACAGCCAAAACACCGGGGAGCTGTTTTTT. It codes for CAWDSQNTGELFF.